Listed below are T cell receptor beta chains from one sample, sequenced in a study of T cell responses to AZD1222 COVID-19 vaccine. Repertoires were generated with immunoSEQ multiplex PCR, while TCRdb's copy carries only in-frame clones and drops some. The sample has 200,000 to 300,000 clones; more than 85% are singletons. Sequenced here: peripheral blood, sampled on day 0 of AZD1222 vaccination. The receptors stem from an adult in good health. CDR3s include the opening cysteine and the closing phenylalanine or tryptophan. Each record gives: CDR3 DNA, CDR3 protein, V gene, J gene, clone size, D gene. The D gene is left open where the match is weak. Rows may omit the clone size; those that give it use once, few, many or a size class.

CDR3nt: TGCGCCAGCAGCTTGGGAGCTAGCGGGGGAACAGATACGCAGTATTTT
CDR3aa: CASSLGASGGTDTQYF
v_gene: TRBV5-1
j_gene: TRBJ2-3
abundance: .
d_gene: TRBD2

CDR3nt: TGTGCCAGTAGTATAGGCAGGACTTACCAAGAGACCCAGTACTTC
CDR3aa: CASSIGRTYQETQYF
v_gene: TRBV19
j_gene: TRBJ2-5
abundance: .
d_gene: .

CDR3nt: TGTGCCTGCAACAGGGGAATCAACACTGAAGCTTTCTTT
CDR3aa: CACNRGINTEAFF
v_gene: TRBV6-6
j_gene: TRBJ1-1
abundance: .
d_gene: TRBD1

CDR3nt: TGTGCCAGCAGCTTGGAAGCGGGGGACACAGATACGCAGTATTTT
CDR3aa: CASSLEAGDTDTQYF
v_gene: TRBV5-4
j_gene: TRBJ2-3
abundance: .
d_gene: TRBD2

CDR3nt: TGTGCCTGGGGGAGGACTGTCCAAGAGACCCAGTACTTC
CDR3aa: CAWGRTVQETQYF
v_gene: TRBV30
j_gene: TRBJ2-5
abundance: .
d_gene: .

CDR3nt: TGTGCCAGCAGTGAAGACGGCTACCTCACAGATACGCAGTATTTT
CDR3aa: CASSEDGYLTDTQYF
v_gene: TRBV6-1
j_gene: TRBJ2-3
abundance: .
d_gene: .

CDR3nt: TGTGCCAGTAGTATAGGGACAGGGTCCGGCTACACCTTC
CDR3aa: CASSIGTGSGYTF
v_gene: TRBV19
j_gene: TRBJ1-2
abundance: once
d_gene: TRBD1

CDR3nt: TGCGCCAGCCGCGTGACTAGCGGGAGTTATACGCAGTATTTT
CDR3aa: CASRVTSGSYTQYF
v_gene: TRBV5-1
j_gene: TRBJ2-3
abundance: once
d_gene: TRBD2

CDR3nt: TGTGCCAGCATTTTTGGGAGGACGCAGTATTTT
CDR3aa: CASIFGRTQYF
v_gene: TRBV28
j_gene: TRBJ2-3
abundance: once
d_gene: .

CDR3nt: TGTGCCAGCAGCCAAGAACCAGGGGGGTACGAGCAGTACTTC
CDR3aa: CASSQEPGGYEQYF
v_gene: TRBV4-2
j_gene: TRBJ2-7
abundance: .
d_gene: .

CDR3nt: TGTGCCAGCTCACTCACAGACCCCTGGGGCTACACCTTC
CDR3aa: CASSLTDPWGYTF
v_gene: TRBV18
j_gene: TRBJ1-2
abundance: .
d_gene: .

CDR3nt: TGTGCCAGCAGGGGGGCGGGAGGGCCCTACAATGAGCAGTTCTTC
CDR3aa: CASRGAGGPYNEQFF
v_gene: TRBV2
j_gene: TRBJ2-1
abundance: once
d_gene: TRBD2

CDR3nt: TGTGCCAGCAGCTTAGGGGGGCCCGGGGTAGTCCAAGAGACCCAGTACTTC
CDR3aa: CASSLGGPGVVQETQYF
v_gene: TRBV7-2
j_gene: TRBJ2-5
abundance: .
d_gene: .

CDR3nt: TGTGCCAGCAGCTCCACAGGGTCAACTAATGAAAAACTGTTTTTT
CDR3aa: CASSSTGSTNEKLFF
v_gene: TRBV5-6
j_gene: TRBJ1-4
abundance: once
d_gene: .

CDR3nt: TGCGCCAGCAGCCACGAACCTAGCGGGAGTCTGAATGAGCAGTTCTTC
CDR3aa: CASSHEPSGSLNEQFF
v_gene: TRBV4-3
j_gene: TRBJ2-1
abundance: .
d_gene: TRBD2

CDR3nt: TGTGCCAGCAGCACAGGACAGGGGGGAAACACCATATATTTT
CDR3aa: CASSTGQGGNTIYF
v_gene: TRBV5-6
j_gene: TRBJ1-3
abundance: once
d_gene: TRBD1

CDR3nt: TGTGCCAGCTCTCCGGGACTAGTCACAGATACGCAGTATTTT
CDR3aa: CASSPGLVTDTQYF
v_gene: TRBV7-3
j_gene: TRBJ2-3
abundance: once
d_gene: TRBD2

CDR3nt: TGTGCCAGCAGCTTAGGTGCAGCGAACACTGAAGCTTTCTTT
CDR3aa: CASSLGAANTEAFF
v_gene: TRBV7-2
j_gene: TRBJ1-1
abundance: .
d_gene: .

CDR3nt: TGTGCCAGCAGTTACGGTGAAGGGGAGGGTGGCTACACCTTC
CDR3aa: CASSYGEGEGGYTF
v_gene: TRBV6-2/TRBV6-3
j_gene: TRBJ1-2
abundance: .
d_gene: .

CDR3nt: TGCGCCAGCAGCGAAGGTCAGGGGGATGGCTACACCTTC
CDR3aa: CASSEGQGDGYTF
v_gene: TRBV5-1
j_gene: TRBJ1-2
abundance: .
d_gene: TRBD1

CDR3nt: TGTGCCAGCCGGGAGGGGCAGGGCGGTTCACCCCTCCACTTT
CDR3aa: CASREGQGGSPLHF
v_gene: TRBV2
j_gene: TRBJ1-6
abundance: .
d_gene: .

CDR3nt: TGTGCCTGGACTAGGAACACTGAAGCTTTCTTT
CDR3aa: CAWTRNTEAFF
v_gene: TRBV30
j_gene: TRBJ1-1
abundance: few
d_gene: .

CDR3nt: TGTGCCAGCAGCCAAGAGAGGGGAATAACTGAAGCTTTCTTT
CDR3aa: CASSQERGITEAFF
v_gene: TRBV4-2
j_gene: TRBJ1-1
abundance: once
d_gene: .

CDR3nt: TGTGCCAGCAGCCTCCGGGACAGCCTCTCTGGAAACACCATATATTTT
CDR3aa: CASSLRDSLSGNTIYF
v_gene: TRBV5-5
j_gene: TRBJ1-3
abundance: .
d_gene: TRBD1

CDR3nt: TGTGCCAGCAGTTTCGCGTCGGGAGCCACTGGGGCCAACGTCCTGACTTTC
CDR3aa: CASSFASGATGANVLTF
v_gene: TRBV6-2/TRBV6-3
j_gene: TRBJ2-6
abundance: .
d_gene: .

CDR3nt: TGTGCCAGCAACACAGGGGCCTCCTACGAGCAGTACTTC
CDR3aa: CASNTGASYEQYF
v_gene: TRBV6-1
j_gene: TRBJ2-7
abundance: .
d_gene: TRBD1

CDR3nt: TGTGCCAGCAGGTTTATCTCTTGGGGGGAGGCTTTCTTT
CDR3aa: CASRFISWGEAFF
v_gene: TRBV28
j_gene: TRBJ1-1
abundance: few
d_gene: .

CDR3nt: TGCGCCAGCAGCTTGTCGGACAGGGATTGGCGGTTATCCTACAATGAGCAGTTCTTC
CDR3aa: CASSLSDRDWRLSYNEQFF
v_gene: TRBV5-1
j_gene: TRBJ2-1
abundance: .
d_gene: TRBD1

CDR3nt: TGCGCCAGCAGCTTCACAGGGGGAACGAAGGCAGATACGCAGTATTTT
CDR3aa: CASSFTGGTKADTQYF
v_gene: TRBV5-1
j_gene: TRBJ2-3
abundance: .
d_gene: TRBD1

CDR3nt: TGCGCCAGCAGCTTGTGGGGGATGAACACTGAAGCTTTCTTT
CDR3aa: CASSLWGMNTEAFF
v_gene: TRBV5-1
j_gene: TRBJ1-1
abundance: .
d_gene: .

CDR3nt: TGTGCCAGCAGCGTGTACAGGTACCCAAGGACTGAAGCTTTCTTT
CDR3aa: CASSVYRYPRTEAFF
v_gene: TRBV5-6
j_gene: TRBJ1-1
abundance: .
d_gene: .

CDR3nt: TGTGCCAGTACGGAGGGGGTTCGAAACACCATATATTTT
CDR3aa: CASTEGVRNTIYF
v_gene: TRBV19
j_gene: TRBJ1-3
abundance: .
d_gene: .

CDR3nt: TGTGCCAGCAGGTCGGGACAACTCACTGGGGAGCAGTACTTC
CDR3aa: CASRSGQLTGEQYF
v_gene: TRBV28
j_gene: TRBJ2-7
abundance: .
d_gene: .

CDR3nt: TGCGCCAGCAGCTTGTCGGGGACAGGGTTGAGCTATGGCTACACCTTC
CDR3aa: CASSLSGTGLSYGYTF
v_gene: TRBV5-1
j_gene: TRBJ1-2
abundance: once
d_gene: TRBD1

CDR3nt: TGTGCCAGCAGTTTTGGGTGGTATGGCTACACCTTC
CDR3aa: CASSFGWYGYTF
v_gene: TRBV28
j_gene: TRBJ1-2
abundance: .
d_gene: .

CDR3nt: TGTGCCAGCAGCCAAGATTCCTTGGGGTACTACGAGCAGTACTTC
CDR3aa: CASSQDSLGYYEQYF
v_gene: TRBV3-1/TRBV3-2
j_gene: TRBJ2-7
abundance: .
d_gene: .

CDR3nt: TGTGCCAGCAGCGAGTGGACAGGGGGCTATGAGCCCCAGCATTTT
CDR3aa: CASSEWTGGYEPQHF
v_gene: TRBV9
j_gene: TRBJ1-5
abundance: .
d_gene: TRBD1

CDR3nt: TGTGCCAGCTCACCAGGTAACAGGGGGTTGGTCCTTGAAGCTTTCTTT
CDR3aa: CASSPGNRGLVLEAFF
v_gene: TRBV18
j_gene: TRBJ1-1
abundance: .
d_gene: TRBD1

CDR3nt: TGTGCCAGCAGAGAGGCTGGGGAGCTGTTTTTT
CDR3aa: CASREAGELFF
v_gene: TRBV28
j_gene: TRBJ2-2
abundance: few
d_gene: .

CDR3nt: TGTGCCAGCAGTGACTCCGCTCCGACAGGGGTAGGAGAGACCCAGTACTTC
CDR3aa: CASSDSAPTGVGETQYF
v_gene: TRBV6-4
j_gene: TRBJ2-5
abundance: .
d_gene: TRBD1

CDR3nt: TGTGCCTGGAGTGATGAGGATTGGGAGACCCAGTACTTC
CDR3aa: CAWSDEDWETQYF
v_gene: TRBV30
j_gene: TRBJ2-5
abundance: .
d_gene: .

CDR3nt: TGCGCCAGCAGCCCGGCCCCGAGCGGAGACGGTGACATCTACGAGCAGTACTTC
CDR3aa: CASSPAPSGDGDIYEQYF
v_gene: TRBV5-1
j_gene: TRBJ2-7
abundance: .
d_gene: .

CDR3nt: TGCAGTGCATATAGCGGGCTATCCCAGTACTTC
CDR3aa: CSAYSGLSQYF
v_gene: TRBV20-1
j_gene: TRBJ2-5
abundance: .
d_gene: TRBD2

CDR3nt: TGTGCCAGCAGTTTTGCAGGAGAGCAGTACTTC
CDR3aa: CASSFAGEQYF
v_gene: TRBV28
j_gene: TRBJ2-7
abundance: .
d_gene: .

CDR3nt: TGTGCCAGCAGCTTGGGCCGGAAGCGGATAACCTACAATGAGCAGTTCTTC
CDR3aa: CASSLGRKRITYNEQFF
v_gene: TRBV7-4
j_gene: TRBJ2-1
abundance: .
d_gene: .

CDR3nt: TGTGCCAGCAGCATCCAGGGTGACACTGAAGCTTTCTTT
CDR3aa: CASSIQGDTEAFF
v_gene: TRBV7-3
j_gene: TRBJ1-1
abundance: .
d_gene: .

CDR3nt: TGTGCCACCAGCAGGATCTCCGGGGTTGGAAGATCCAATGAGCAGTTCTTC
CDR3aa: CATSRISGVGRSNEQFF
v_gene: TRBV15
j_gene: TRBJ2-1
abundance: once
d_gene: .

CDR3nt: TGTGCCAGCAGTTTTTTGGGTGAAGCTTTCTTT
CDR3aa: CASSFLGEAFF
v_gene: TRBV12-3/TRBV12-4
j_gene: TRBJ1-1
abundance: .
d_gene: .

CDR3nt: TGCGCCAGCAGCTTCTCCGGGACGCCCGGAGAGACCCAGTACTTC
CDR3aa: CASSFSGTPGETQYF
v_gene: TRBV5-1
j_gene: TRBJ2-5
abundance: .
d_gene: .

CDR3nt: TGTGCCAGCAGTTCGAGGGGTCGCGCTCAGCCCCAGCATTTT
CDR3aa: CASSSRGRAQPQHF
v_gene: TRBV27
j_gene: TRBJ1-5
abundance: .
d_gene: .

CDR3nt: TGTGCCAGCTCCACCGGGACGGGAAGCCTCCAAGAGACCCAGTACTTC
CDR3aa: CASSTGTGSLQETQYF
v_gene: TRBV18
j_gene: TRBJ2-5
abundance: .
d_gene: .

CDR3nt: TGTGCCAGCAGCCCAGGTTGGGGACAGCCGGACTATGGCTACACCTTC
CDR3aa: CASSPGWGQPDYGYTF
v_gene: TRBV5-8
j_gene: TRBJ1-2
abundance: .
d_gene: TRBD1

CDR3nt: TGTGCCAGCAGCCGGACTAGCGGGGCCCAAGAGACCCAGTACTTC
CDR3aa: CASSRTSGAQETQYF
v_gene: TRBV5-6
j_gene: TRBJ2-5
abundance: .
d_gene: TRBD2

CDR3nt: TGCAGCGTTCGGGGGGTCTATGGCTACACCTTC
CDR3aa: CSVRGVYGYTF
v_gene: TRBV29-1
j_gene: TRBJ1-2
abundance: .
d_gene: .

CDR3nt: TGTGCCAGCAGTCTCGCTAGCGGGGCCCGTAGGGAGCAGTACTTC
CDR3aa: CASSLASGARREQYF
v_gene: TRBV28
j_gene: TRBJ2-7
abundance: .
d_gene: TRBD2

CDR3nt: TGTGCCACCAGCAGAGACCAGTCCTACGAGCAGTACTTC
CDR3aa: CATSRDQSYEQYF
v_gene: TRBV15
j_gene: TRBJ2-7
abundance: once
d_gene: .

CDR3nt: TGTGCCAGCAGTCCCGGGACTTCATACGTATCTGGGCCCTACGAGCAGTACTTC
CDR3aa: CASSPGTSYVSGPYEQYF
v_gene: TRBV28
j_gene: TRBJ2-7
abundance: .
d_gene: .

CDR3nt: TGTGCCAGCAGACCCAGGCATAGCTCTGGAAACACCATATATTTT
CDR3aa: CASRPRHSSGNTIYF
v_gene: TRBV6-5
j_gene: TRBJ1-3
abundance: .
d_gene: .

CDR3nt: TGCGCCAGCAGCCACGATATGGGAAACACTGAAGCTTTCTTT
CDR3aa: CASSHDMGNTEAFF
v_gene: TRBV4-3
j_gene: TRBJ1-1
abundance: .
d_gene: .

CDR3nt: TGTGCCAGCAGCCAAGATCTTGACATCTTCGGGTATGGCTACACCTTC
CDR3aa: CASSQDLDIFGYGYTF
v_gene: TRBV3-1/TRBV3-2
j_gene: TRBJ1-2
abundance: .
d_gene: .